This TCR beta chain is drawn from a study of PD-1 blockade in mismatch repair-deficient tumors. Notes on the study in general: Tumor-resident clones, often undetectable pretreatment in blood, expanded then contracted after pembrolizumab.

About this clone: Its specificity is not known.

The CDR3 has 14 residues. Germline values: CDR1 SNHLY, CDR2 FYNNEI. After removal of 5 bases from V and 8 bases from J, the junction contained 7 bases not matched to a gene. Assay: immunoSEQ multiplex PCR; the TCRdb copy retains only in-frame clones and omits some. The sample has roughly 37,000 clones, approximately 88% seen once; the top ten hold 1.1%. V is TRBV2 and J is TRBJ1-4; the match to TRBD1 covers 8 bases. This clonotype was sampled from an adult with mismatch repair-deficient cancer. The starting material was PBMCs, obtained 38 to 40 weeks after starting pembrolizumab. CDR3 protein: CASSTPRQGEKLFF. DNA of the CDR3: TGTGCCAGCAGTACTCCCCGACAGGGGGAAAAACTGTTTTTT.